Listed below are T cell receptor beta chains from one sample, sequenced in a study of CD8+CD57+ T cells in acquired aplastic anemia. TCRdb ran MiXCR on the reads and lists one entry per CDR3 protein. The sample contains tens of thousands of distinct CDR3 sequences, approximately 46% of which appear only once. The specimen was sorted CD4+, CD8+, or CD8+CD57+ T cells (not recorded which) from PBMCs. Receptor source: a human donor in good health, serving as a control. Each CDR3 is given with its conserved first and last residue. D genes are given only for firm matches. Not all rows give a size; the values are once, few, many and, for expanded clones, a class.

>TRBJ2-5|few|TRBV5-8|NA
TGTGCCAGCAGCTTAACGACCCCTTCGGGGCAGTACTTC
CASSLTTPSGQYF
>TRBJ2-2|few|TRBV6-5|NA
TGTGCCAGCAGTTACTTAACCGGGGAGCTGTTTTTT
CASSYLTGELFF
>TRBJ2-1|many|TRBV9|NA
TGTGCCAGCAGCCGGCAAACTAGCTACAATGAGCAGTTCTTC
CASSRQTSYNEQFF
>TRBJ1-2|many|TRBV29-1|NA
TGCAGCGTTGTAGTTCCGGGGATATACTATGGCTACACCTTC
CSVVVPGIYYGYTF
>TRBJ1-4|once|TRBV5-1|NA
TGCGCCAGCAGCTTGGATGGTAGGCCTAATGAAAAACTGTTTTTT
CASSLDGRPNEKLFF
>TRBJ2-3|NA|TRBV6-5|NA
TGTGCCAGCAGTTCTTACAGGGCTGGCACAGATACGCAGTATTTT
CASSSYRAGTDTQYF
>TRBJ2-3|many|TRBV29-1|NA
TGCAGCGTTGAAGAGGCCGGAAGTCCAAGCACAGATACGCAGTATTTT
CSVEEAGSPSTDTQYF
>TRBJ2-1|many|TRBV24-1|TRBD2
TGTGCCACCAGTGATTTGCCCCCAGCGGGAGATCAGTTCTTC
CATSDLPPAGDQFF
>TRBJ2-1|few|TRBV12-3/TRBV12-4|NA
TGTGCCAGCAGTTTCAAAGTGGGTCGCGGGGATGAGCAGTTCTTC
CASSFKVGRGDEQFF
>TRBJ1-6|NA|TRBV15|NA
TGTGCCACCAGCAACTCCTATAATTCACCCCTCCACTTT
CATSNSYNSPLHF
>TRBJ1-6|NA|TRBV15|NA
TGTGCCACCAGCGGGTCCATGTGGTCGAATTCACCCCTCCACTTT
CATSGSMWSNSPLHF
>TRBJ2-1|few|TRBV4-1|TRBD2
TGCGCCAGCAGCGCTAGCGGTAGCTCCTACAATGAGCAGTTCTTC
CASSASGSSYNEQFF
>TRBJ1-1|few|TRBV10-3|NA
TGTGCCATCAGCGGCGACGAGACAGACTTGCACACTGAAGCTTTCTTT
CAISGDETDLHTEAFF
>TRBJ1-2|NA|TRBV27|NA
TGTGCCAGCAGTTTATTGTCCCGTGGGCGGGATGGCTACACCTTC
CASSLLSRGRDGYTF
>TRBJ2-1|NA|TRBV24-1|TRBD2
TGTGCCACCAGTGAACCGGGACTAGCGGGGGACTACAATGAGCAGTTCTTC
CATSEPGLAGDYNEQFF
>TRBJ1-5|NA|TRBV19|NA
TGTGCCAGTAGCCCCCTTCATAGCAATCAGCCCCAGCATTTT
CASSPLHSNQPQHF
>TRBJ2-5|NA|TRBV10-1|NA
TGCGCCAGCACGATCGACCGGGGACGGGAGACCCAGTACTTC
CASTIDRGRETQYF
>TRBJ1-6|NA|TRBV10-3|TRBD1
TGTGCCATCAGTAAGGGACAGGGGTATAATTCACCCCTCCACTTT
CAISKGQGYNSPLHF
>TRBJ2-5|NA|TRBV7-9|NA
TGTGCCAGCAGCAGGGGGGCGGGTGGTGTCCAAGAGACCCAGTACTTC
CASSRGAGGVQETQYF
>TRBJ2-4|NA|TRBV19|TRBD1
TGTGCCAGTAGTATGACAGGGGGCAGCTCGGACATTCAGTACTTC
CASSMTGGSSDIQYF
>TRBJ1-1|many|TRBV20-1|NA
TGCAGTGCTAGAGATTTACAAGGTGGCACTGAAGCTTTCTTT
CSARDLQGGTEAFF
>TRBJ2-3|many|TRBV9|TRBD2
TGTGCCAGCAGCGTAGGCGGGGGGCCCGAGGATACGCAGTATTTT
CASSVGGGPEDTQYF
>TRBJ2-6|many|TRBV11-2|TRBD1
TGTGCCAGCAGCCCAGGGACAGGCGGCTCTGGGGCCAACGTCCTGACTTTC
CASSPGTGGSGANVLTF
>TRBJ2-1|NA|TRBV29-1|TRBD1
TGCAGCGTTAGGGACAGGGGCTCCTACAATGAGCAGTTCTTC
CSVRDRGSYNEQFF
>TRBJ2-1|NA|TRBV27|NA
TGTGCCAGCAGCTCCGACTGGGAGCAGTTCTTC
CASSSDWEQFF
>TRBJ2-2|NA|TRBV11-2|TRBD1
TGTGCCAGCAGCTCTCTATGGGGACAGGGGGTTTACACCGGGGAGCTGTTTTTT
CASSSLWGQGVYTGELFF
>TRBJ2-7|NA|TRBV10-3|TRBD1
TGTGCCATCAGTGAGCCTATCGACAGGGAAGACTACGAGCAGTACTTC
CAISEPIDREDYEQYF
>TRBJ1-1|many|TRBV19|NA
TGTGCCAGTAGTATCCCCACCCGATTGGACACTGAAGCTTTCTTT
CASSIPTRLDTEAFF